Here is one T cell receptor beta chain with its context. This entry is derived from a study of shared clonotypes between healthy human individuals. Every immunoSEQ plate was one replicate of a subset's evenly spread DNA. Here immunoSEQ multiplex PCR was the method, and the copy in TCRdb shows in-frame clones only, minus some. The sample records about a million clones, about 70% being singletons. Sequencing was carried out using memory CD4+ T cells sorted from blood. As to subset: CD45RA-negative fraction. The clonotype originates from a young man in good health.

The CDR3 region is CASSSYSQGGTEAFF. DNA of the CDR3: TGTGCCAGCAGCTCATACTCACAGGGGGGCACTGAAGCTTTCTTT. The gene calls are TRBV7-2 and TRBJ1-1; 8 bases match TRBD1. V lost 4 bases, J lost 4 bases, and 8 bases stayed unmatched. Germline values: CDR1 SGHTA, CDR2 FQGNSA. This CDR3 has 15 residues.